These 22 T cell receptor beta chains came from one sample sequenced in a study of memory CD4+ T cells and cytomegalovirus serostatus. Assay used: immunoSEQ multiplex PCR; TCRdb lists only in-frame clones, some missing. Among some 47,000 clones listed, roughly 78% were seen once. Single viable CD3+CD4+CD8-CD45RO+ cells were sorted as the memory CD4+ T cells. Sequenced input: memory CD4+ T cells from blood. These receptors were taken from an adult in good health and CMV-seronegative.

The V gene is TRBV2, the J gene TRBJ1-5; no clear D gene. With 7 bases removed from V and 4 bases from J, the gap between germline ends came to 11 bases. Germline CDR1 is SNHLY and CDR2 is FYNNEI. This CDR3 has 13 amino acids. The CDR3 region has the DNA TGTGCCAGCACCTGGCAGATTAATCAGCCCCAGCATTTT. Its translation is CASTWQINQPQHF.

With regard to this clone: The identical CDR3 is also encoded by other nucleotide sequences in the sample. The chain is built from TRBV19 and TRBJ1-2, with 7 bases fitting TRBD1. Germline V gene data show CDR1 as LNHDA and CDR2 as SQIVND (reference sequence). V lost 3 bases, J lost 1 base, and 14 bases stayed unmatched. The CDR3 extends over 18 amino acids. The CDR3 reads CASSIDRDSYTVNYGYTF. The CDR3 region has the DNA TGTGCCAGTAGTATTGACCGGGACAGCTACACGGTTAACTATGGCTACACCTTC.

This clone was detected only a few times. This chain's CDR3 is CASIDRGMNTEAFF. Written as DNA, the CDR3 is TGTGCCAGCATCGACAGGGGAATGAACACTGAAGCTTTCTTT. The chain recombines TRBV2 with TRBJ1-1, with 8 bases that match TRBD1. Germline values: CDR1 SNHLY, CDR2 FYNNEI. CDR3 length equals 14 residues. Trimming at V came to 7 bases and at J to 0 bases, leaving 4 bases not matched to a gene.

The chain carries TRBV4-1 and TRBJ1-2; unclear D gene. Trimming cost V 4 bases and J 5 bases, with 11 bases left between them. The V gene's germline CDR1 is MGHRA and CDR2 YSYEKL. The CDR3 spans 13 residues. The CDR3 nucleotides are TGCGCCAGCAGCCCATGGACGGTTTATGGCTACACCTTC. As protein: CASSPWTVYGYTF.

V gene TRBV18 combines with J gene TRBJ1-2; possibly TRBD1 for D (5 bases). V shed 0 bases and J shed 6 bases, with 8 bases lying between them. This CDR3 region has 13 residues. Germline values: CDR1 KGHSH, CDR2 LQKENI. CDR3 sequence (DNA): TGTGCCAGCTCACCACCGGGACGGAATGGCTACACCTTC. Translating it yields CASSPPGRNGYTF.

The rearrangement links TRBV10-3 to TRBJ1-4, with a possible D match to TRBD1 (5 bases). Deletions cut 6 bases from V and 7 bases from J, with 12 bases between. Germline lookup yields CDR1 ENHRY and CDR2 SYGVKD. This CDR3 region has 13 residues. CDR3 DNA sequence: TGTGCCATCAGCGTGGGGCGCGGTGAAAAACTGTTTTTT. Translating it yields CAISVGRGEKLFF.

The chain couples TRBV6-6 to TRBJ1-4; the D gene is possibly TRBD1 (5 bases). Looked up from germline, CDR1 is MNHNY and CDR2 is SVGAGI (reference sequence). V lost 8 bases to trimming and J lost 4 bases, with 8 bases between them. This CDR3 contains 12 residues. The DNA of the CDR3 is TGTGCCAGCGGGGCCCATAATGAAAAACTGTTTTTT. It is translated as CASGAHNEKLFF.

This clone was seen a few times. The gene calls are TRBV19 and TRBJ1-1; D ambiguous. Germline V CDR1 and CDR2: LNHDA, SQIVND (reference sequence). Trimming took off 7 bases at V and 0 bases at J, with 12 bases between the two ends. The CDR3 runs 14 residues. In DNA form, the CDR3 reads TGTGCCAGTAAAAGGGATCCTCTGAACACTGAAGCTTTCTTT. Amino acid sequence: CASKRDPLNTEAFF. The variable domain in full, with the rest retrieved from reference TRBV19 and TRBJ1-1, is DGGITQSPKYLFRKEGQNVTLSCEQNLNHDAMYWYRQDPGQGLRLIYYSQIVNDFQKGDIAEGYSVSREKKESFPLTVTSAQKNPTAFYLCASKRDPLNTEAFFGQGTRLTVV.

V and J are TRBV7-2 and TRBJ2-3; D is unresolved. The germline V gene encodes CDR1 SGHTA and CDR2 FQGNSA. V dropped 2 bases and J dropped 1 base, with 10 bases sitting between them. The CDR3 spans 15 residues. Here the CDR3 DNA reads TGTGCCAGCAGCTTACGGGCACACGGCACAGATACGCAGTATTTT. Its protein product is CASSLRAHGTDTQYF.

The V and J genes are TRBV28 and TRBJ1-1; D uncertain. From germline, CDR1 is MDHEN and CDR2 SYDVKM. The CDR3 covers 12 residues. Trimming removed 8 bases from V and 1 base from J, with 8 bases in between. CDR3 coding DNA: TGTGCCAGCGCCCGGGGGAACACTGAAGCTTTCTTT. Its translation is CASARGNTEAFF.

A remark on this clone: The sample has other DNA sequences that encode this CDR3 too. The V and J genes are TRBV27 and TRBJ1-3; D remains ambiguous. The CDR3 has 15 residues. V gave up 2 bases and J gave up 4 bases, with 12 bases separating them. Germline assignment: CDR1 MNHEY and CDR2 SMNVEV (reference sequence). CDR3 sequence: CASSLGGLGGNTIYF. The CDR3 DNA sequence: TGTGCCAGCAGTTTAGGTGGCTTAGGAGGAAACACCATATATTTT.

This clone was picked up one time. The chain is built from TRBV5-1 and TRBJ2-1, with D possibly matching TRBD2 (6 bases). This CDR3 contains 15 residues. V lost 4 bases to trimming and J lost 3 bases, with 14 bases between them. Germline V gives CDR1 SGHRS, CDR2 YFSETQ. CDR3 in DNA: TGCGCCAGCAGCGCGGGTCGGGAGTTCTACAATGAGCAGTTCTTC. Protein: CASSAGREFYNEQFF. Looking up the rest from reference TRBV5-1 and TRBJ2-1 gives the full variable domain: KAGVTQTPRYLIKTRGQQVTLSCSPISGHRSVSWYQQTPGQGLQFLFEYFSETQRNKGNFPGRFSGRQFSNSRSEMNVSTLELGDSALYLCASSAGREFYNEQFFGPGTRLTVL.

The chain links TRBV11-2 to TRBJ1-4; D remains ambiguous. Germline assignment: CDR1 SGHAT and CDR2 FQNNGV. The CDR3 length is 14 residues. The V and J ends lost 4 bases and 3 bases respectively, with 9 bases between them. As DNA, the CDR3 is TGTGCCAGCAGCTACCGTTCGGCTAATGAAAAACTGTTTTTT. Amino acids: CASSYRSANEKLFF.

This clone was counted a single time. This chain uses TRBV19 with TRBJ1-6; 7 nucleotides align to TRBD1. Germline CDR1 is LNHDA and CDR2 is SQIVND (reference sequence). There are 13 residues in the CDR3. Trimming at V came to 6 bases and at J to 7 bases, leaving 3 bases not matched to a gene. CDR3 in DNA: TGTGCCAGTAGAGGACAGGCCAATTCACCCCTCCACTTT. Protein sequence: CASRGQANSPLHF.

V and J are TRBV7-9 and TRBJ1-1; D is uncertain. CDR3 size: 13 residues. Germline assignment: CDR1 SEHNR and CDR2 FQNEAQ (reference sequence). With 8 bases removed from V and 3 bases from J, the gap between germline ends came to 13 bases. The CDR3 sequence is CASRQIRDTEAFF. The CDR3 bases are TGTGCCAGCCGGCAGATCCGGGACACTGAAGCTTTCTTT.

The rearrangement uses TRBV19 and TRBJ1-2; D gene ambiguous. Germline-derived CDR1 and CDR2 are LNHDA and SQIVND (reference sequence). The CDR3 loop spans 14 amino acids. Trimming pared 4 bases from V and 4 bases from J, leaving 13 bases between. The CDR3 is CASSTTRGGYGYTF. In DNA form, the CDR3 reads TGTGCCAGTAGTACCACGCGGGGAGGCTATGGCTACACCTTC.

The gene calls are TRBV5-1 and TRBJ2-5, with D perhaps matching TRBD1 (6 bases). V was pared by 5 bases and J by 5 bases, with 13 bases between. The CDR3 runs 13 residues. Germline V gene sequence: CDR1 SGHRS, CDR2 YFSETQ. CDR3 loop: CASRTGFQETQYF. In DNA, the CDR3 is TGCGCCAGCAGAACAGGGTTTCAGGAGACCCAGTACTTC.

J is TRBJ2-7 and V is TRBV6-1, with no clear D. The germline CDR1 and CDR2 sequences are MNHNS and SASEGT. There are 11 residues in the CDR3. Between the trimmed V and J ends, which lost 7 bases and 6 bases, there was a span of 10 bases. The DNA for the CDR3 is TGTGCCAGCAACGCTAGGGCCGAGCAGTACTTC. Translation: CASNARAEQYF.

This clone has only one observation. V is TRBV6-1 and J is TRBJ1-5; D might be TRBD1 (6 bases). This CDR3 has 15 residues. CDR1 MNHNS and CDR2 SASEGT come from the germline V gene. V lost 2 bases to trimming and J lost 4 bases, with 12 bases between them. The CDR3 is CASSEQGQGNQPQHF. The DNA for the CDR3 is TGTGCCAGCAGTGAACAGGGGCAGGGGAATCAGCCCCAGCATTTT.

The J gene is TRBJ1-2, the V gene TRBV29-1, with D hard to call. CDR1 and CDR2 (germline): SQVTM, ANQGSEA. V lost 5 bases and J 5 bases, leaving 6 bases between the germline ends. The CDR3 covers 10 residues. The CDR3 nucleotides are TGCAGCGTTCTAGATTATGGCTACACCTTC. It translates to CSVLDYGYTF.

This chain links TRBV4-3 with TRBJ2-1, with a weak D call TRBD1 (6 bases). This CDR3 region has 16 residues. Germline values: CDR1 LGHNA, CDR2 YSLEER. Trimming took off 4 bases at V and 6 bases at J, with 19 bases between the two ends. The CDR3, as DNA: TGCGCCAGCAGCCGAGATTTTACCAGGGGTACCAATGAGCAGTTCTTC. Encoded protein: CASSRDFTRGTNEQFF.

A few counts support this clone. The chain recombines TRBV9 with TRBJ1-1; unclear D gene. The CDR3 covers 15 residues. Germline CDR1 reads SGDLS; CDR2 reads YYNGEE. Trimming removed 0 bases from V and 0 bases from J, with 9 bases in between. CDR3 loop: CASSVGLDMNTEAFF. CDR3 bases: TGTGCCAGCAGCGTAGGTCTCGACATGAACACTGAAGCTTTCTTT. Filled out from reference TRBV9 and TRBJ1-1, the complete variable domain reads DSGVTQTPKHLITATGQRVTLRCSPRSGDLSVYWYQQSLDQGLQFLIQYYNGEERAKGNILERFSAQQFPDLHSELNLSSLELGDSALYFCASSVGLDMNTEAFFGQGTRLTVV.